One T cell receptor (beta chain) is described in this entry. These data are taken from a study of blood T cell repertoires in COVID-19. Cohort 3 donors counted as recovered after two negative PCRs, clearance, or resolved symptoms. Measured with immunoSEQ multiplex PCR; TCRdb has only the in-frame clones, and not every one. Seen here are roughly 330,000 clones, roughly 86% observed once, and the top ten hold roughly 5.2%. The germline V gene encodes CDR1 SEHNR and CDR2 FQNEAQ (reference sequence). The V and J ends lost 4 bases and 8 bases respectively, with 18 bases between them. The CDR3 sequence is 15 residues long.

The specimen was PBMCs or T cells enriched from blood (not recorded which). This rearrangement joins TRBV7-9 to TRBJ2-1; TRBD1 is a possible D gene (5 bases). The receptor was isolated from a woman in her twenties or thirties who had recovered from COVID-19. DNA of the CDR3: TGTGCCAGCAGCTCCTCCGACAGCCGGCCCGATGAGCAGTTCTTC. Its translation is CASSSSDSRPDEQFF. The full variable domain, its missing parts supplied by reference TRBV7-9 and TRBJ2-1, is DTGVSQNPRHKITKRGQNVTFRCDPISEHNRLYWYRQTLGQGPEFLTYFQNEAQLEKSRLLSDRFSAERPKGSFSTLEIQRTEQGDSAMYLCASSSSDSRPDEQFFGPGTRLTVL.